The 24 T cell receptor beta chains listed next were all sequenced from one sample in a study of PD-L1 blockade in urothelial cancer. The repertoire was sequenced with immunoSEQ multiplex PCR; TCRdb's copy has only in-frame clones and lacks some. The table shows about 52,000 clones, with 60% to 80% occurring only once. This sample comprised PBMCs, obtained around atezolizumab (anti-PD-L1) treatment. These receptors were obtained from an older man with urothelial cancer.

The chain employs TRBV7-8 and TRBJ2-5; possible D gene TRBD2, 6 bases. There are 17 residues in the CDR3. V shed 1 base and J shed 2 bases, with 17 bases lying between them. Per germline, CDR1 SGHVS and CDR2 FQNEAQ. The CDR3 region has the DNA TGTGCCAGCAGCTTAGTTGGCGGGGCCTCAAGTCAAGAGACCCAGTACTTC. Translated, it gives CASSLVGGASSQETQYF.

This clone was recorded once. The chain combines TRBV10-3 with TRBJ2-7; D is perhaps TRBD1 (5 bases). Trimming pared 4 bases from V and 2 bases from J, leaving 9 bases between. Germline CDR1 and CDR2: ENHRY and SYGVKD. This CDR3 comprises 13 residues. DNA for the CDR3: TGTGCCATCAGTGGACAGAAAACCTACGAGCAGTACTTC. Translation: CAISGQKTYEQYF.

A word on this clone: The identical CDR3 is also encoded by other nucleotide sequences in the sample. CDR3 nucleotides: TGCGCCAGCAGTAGGGGTTCCCCCTACGAGCAGTACTTC. This encodes CASSRGSPYEQYF. The genes are TRBV5-1 and TRBJ2-7, with TRBD1 as a possible D gene (5 bases). The CDR3 totals 13 residues. V lost 5 bases to trimming and J lost 2 bases, with 11 bases between them. Germline CDR1 reads SGHRS; CDR2 reads YFSETQ.

By sample share, this clone is medium-sized (0.01 to 0.1%). The rearrangement joins TRBV7-9 to TRBJ1-6; 12 bases are a match to TRBD1. CDR1 is SEHNR and CDR2 is FQNEAQ in the germline V gene (reference sequence). After removal of 5 bases from V and 9 bases from J, the junction contained 2 bases not matched to a gene. This CDR3 spans 14 amino acids. CDR3: CASSPGQGASPLHF. CDR3 nucleotides: TGTGCCAGCAGCCCGGGACAGGGGGCTTCACCCCTCCACTTT.

CDR3 in amino acids: CAWGRGTNNEKLFF. The CDR3 DNA follows: TGTGCCTGGGGCCGCGGGACTAATAATGAAAAACTGTTTTTT. The genes are TRBV30 and TRBJ1-4, with a tentative D call TRBD1 (5 bases). Trimming cost V 5 bases and J 4 bases, with 14 bases left between them. Germline V gene data show CDR1 as GTSNPN and CDR2 as SVGIG (reference sequence). CDR3 length: 14 residues.

The CDR3 loop reads CASSLATGGTNEKLFF. The CDR3 DNA reads as TGTGCCAGCAGCTTGGCTACAGGTGGTACTAATGAAAAACTGTTTTTT. The rearrangement links TRBV5-4 to TRBJ1-4; maybe TRBD1 (5 bases). Trimming removed 0 bases from V and 2 bases from J, with 11 bases in between. The CDR3 has 16 residues. CDR1 is SGHNT and CDR2 is YYREEE in the germline V gene (reference sequence).

This clone was seen only once. V gene TRBV5-1 combines with J gene TRBJ1-2; 7 positions match TRBD1. Trimming removed 0 bases from V and 7 bases from J; junction bases left unmatched: 3. This CDR3 is built from 13 residues. Germline-derived CDR1 and CDR2 are SGHRS and YFSETQ. CDR3 nucleotides: TGCGCCAGCAGCTTGGATCCAGGGGGTGGCTACACCTTC. Translated: CASSLDPGGGYTF.

The genes are TRBV7-2 and TRBJ2-3; TRBD2 matches at 8 bases. Germline values: CDR1 SGHTA, CDR2 FQGNSA. The length of the CDR3 is 14 residues. J gave up 5 bases and V 8 bases, and 9 bases lay outside the gene matches. The CDR3 coding sequence is TGTGCCAGCTCCCGGGGGGGTGTGATAGATACGCAGTATTTT. Translating gives CASSRGGVIDTQYF. The whole variable domain, remainder taken from reference TRBV7-2 and TRBJ2-3, is GAGVSQSPSNKVTEKGKDVELRCDPISGHTALYWYRQSLGQGLEFLIYFQGNSAPDKSGLPSDRFSAERTGGSVSTLTIQRTQQEDSAVYLCASSRGGVIDTQYFGPGTRLTVL.

The V gene is TRBV5-5, the J gene TRBJ2-7, with D hard to call. Trimming removed 0 bases at V and 0 bases at J, with 7 bases between. Germline V gives CDR1 SGHKS, CDR2 YYEKEE (reference sequence). The CDR3 runs 14 residues. The CDR3 reads CASSLDWSSYEQYF. The CDR3 region has the DNA TGTGCCAGCAGCTTGGACTGGAGCTCCTACGAGCAGTACTTC.

The chain recombines TRBV6-5 with TRBJ2-3; D may be TRBD2 (5 bases). The CDR3 covers 12 residues. Trimming removed 4 bases at V and 10 bases at J, with 12 bases between. Germline V CDR1 and CDR2: MNHEY, SVGAGI. CDR3 DNA: TGTGCCAGCAGTTCTCCTACTAGGGCGCAGTATTTT. It yields the protein CASSSPTRAQYF.

V usage is TRBV5-1 and J usage is TRBJ2-7; D call uncertain. Trimming left V 4 bases short and J 1 base short, with 9 bases between. The CDR3 runs 13 residues. Germline assignment: CDR1 SGHRS and CDR2 YFSETQ. Here the CDR3 reads CASSLTPSYEQYF. Here the CDR3 DNA reads TGCGCCAGCAGCCTCACACCTTCCTACGAGCAGTACTTC.

V usage is TRBV5-1 and J usage is TRBJ2-5; 10 bases match TRBD1. Per germline, CDR1 SGHRS and CDR2 YFSETQ. The ends lost 7 bases at V and 4 bases at J; junction bases unmatched: 7. CDR3 size: 14 residues. The CDR3 here is CASGDWTGGETQYF. In DNA form, the CDR3 reads TGCGCCAGCGGTGATTGGACAGGGGGAGAGACCCAGTACTTC.

This clone was counted a few times. V gene TRBV7-9 combines with J gene TRBJ1-2, with unresolved D. This CDR3 region has 13 residues. V was cut by 1 base and J by 5 bases, with 8 bases left in between. Germline CDR1 SEHNR, CDR2 FQNEAQ (reference sequence). CDR3 DNA: TGTGCCAGCAGCTTAGGGCTCTGGTATGGCTACACCTTC. This codes for CASSLGLWYGYTF.

CDR3 nucleotides: TGTGCCAGCAGCTTAGCGGGGACAGTCACTGAAGCTTTCTTT. It yields the protein CASSLAGTVTEAFF. The rearrangement uses TRBV7-9 and TRBJ1-1; 7 positions match TRBD1. This CDR3 is 14 amino acids long. V lost 0 bases and J lost 4; bases outside the gene matches: 2. CDR1 SEHNR and CDR2 FQNEAQ come from the germline V gene (reference sequence).

The chain carries TRBV10-3 and TRBJ1-5; D is perhaps TRBD1 (5 bases). Germline V gene sequence: CDR1 ENHRY, CDR2 SYGVKD. V lost 0 bases, J lost 1 base, and 7 bases lay in between. This CDR3 spans 15 amino acids. This chain's CDR3 is CAISESSGSNQPQHF. CDR3 DNA: TGTGCCATCAGTGAGTCATCAGGGAGCAATCAGCCCCAGCATTTT.

The chain is built from TRBV5-5 and TRBJ1-2; 8 bases line up with TRBD1. Germline V lookup: CDR1 SGHKS, CDR2 YYEKEE (reference sequence). V lost 4 bases, J lost 0 bases, and 5 bases stayed unmatched. The CDR3 totals 15 residues. In DNA form, the CDR3 reads TGTGCCAGCAGCACAGCAGGGGGCTCTAACTATGGCTACACCTTC. It specifies CASSTAGGSNYGYTF.

This rearrangement joins TRBV19 to TRBJ1-2; TRBD1 matches 7 bases. The CDR3 is made up of 15 amino acids. J lost 0 bases, V lost 1 base, and 2 bases had no gene match. Germline loops: CDR1 LNHDA, CDR2 SQIVND (reference sequence). CDR3 DNA: TGTGCCAGTAGTATAGGACAGGGTCCTAACTATGGCTACACCTTC. This gives the protein CASSIGQGPNYGYTF.

V is TRBV28 and J is TRBJ2-5; 7 positions match TRBD2. Trimming cost V 6 bases and J 7 bases; bases outside gene matches: 11. CDR3 length: 14 residues. Germline V lookup: CDR1 MDHEN, CDR2 SYDVKM. The CDR3: CASSLSGNPGTQYF. The DNA for the CDR3 is TGTGCCAGCAGCCTGAGCGGGAACCCCGGGACCCAGTACTTC.

The V and J genes are TRBV9 and TRBJ2-7; D gene ambiguous. This CDR3 is built from 14 residues. V was clipped by 0 bases and J by 0 bases, with 7 bases between them. Germline CDR1 and CDR2: SGDLS and YYNGEE. The CDR3 loop reads CASSVGPISYEQYF. The CDR3 DNA reads TGTGCCAGCAGCGTAGGCCCTATCTCCTACGAGCAGTACTTC.

This clone came up once. This chain uses TRBV7-8 with TRBJ1-2, with TRBD1 matching 7 bases. V was clipped by 2 bases and J by 5 bases; unmatched bases: 5. The CDR3 contains 14 residues. Looked up from germline, CDR1 is SGHVS and CDR2 is FQNEAQ. The DNA for the CDR3 is TGTGCCAGCAGCTTATGGGGGACAGATTATGGCTACACCTTC. Translating gives CASSLWGTDYGYTF.

The chain employs TRBV5-1 and TRBJ1-1, with D tentatively TRBD1 (6 bases). Looked up from germline, CDR1 is SGHRS and CDR2 is YFSETQ. This CDR3 has 13 residues. The V gene lost 4 bases and the J gene lost 2 bases, with 9 bases spanning the gap. In DNA, the CDR3 is TGCGCCAGCAGCGTACAGGGAAACACTGAAGCTTTCTTT. Residues: CASSVQGNTEAFF.

This rearrangement joins TRBV6-6 to TRBJ2-5; 8 bases are a match to TRBD1. Germline values: CDR1 MNHNY, CDR2 SVGAGI (reference sequence). The CDR3 sequence is 16 residues long. V shed 2 bases and J 1 base; nucleotides not matched to a gene: 6. The CDR3 protein is CASSYPTGQGQETQYF. The CDR3 coding sequence is TGTGCCAGCAGTTACCCGACCGGACAGGGCCAAGAGACCCAGTACTTC.

This sequence joins TRBV10-3 and TRBJ2-1, with 8 bases fitting TRBD2. Trimming at V came to 2 bases and at J to 6 bases, leaving 12 bases not matched to a gene. Germline assignment: CDR1 ENHRY and CDR2 SYGVKD. The CDR3 is 17 amino acids. The CDR3, as DNA: TGTGCCATCAGTGAGCCCAGCGGGGGTACGCGAGGCAATGAGCAGTTCTTC. Protein product: CAISEPSGGTRGNEQFF.

This clone was seen a handful of times. The chain links TRBV29-1 to TRBJ2-5; 8 nucleotides line up with TRBD1. Trimming removed 4 bases from V and 5 bases from J; junction bases left unmatched: 15. This CDR3 is built from 16 residues. Germline CDR1 SQVTM, CDR2 ANQGSEA. For the CDR3, the DNA is TGCAGCGTTGGACAGGGGCAGGGGAACCCCGGGGAGACCCAGTACTTC. Translated, it gives CSVGQGQGNPGETQYF.